The 29 T cell receptor beta chains below were found in one sample sequenced in a study of CXCR3-negative and CXCR3-positive naive CD8 T cells. Study results and caveats: CXCR3-expressing naive cells carried TRB CDR3s more hydrophobic than those of CXCR3-negative naive cells.

These receptors have no identified antigens. The TRB cDNA libraries were prepared by 5' RACE with UMI labels. TCRdb re-analyzed the 5' RACE reads; it lists each CDR3 protein once, without DNA. Its listing shows tens of thousands of distinct CDR3 sequences. The specimen was naive CXCR3+ CD8+ T cells from blood. Stated subset: CD45RO-CCR7+CD27+CD95- naive CD8+ T cells expressing CXCR3 (TNR3+). These receptors originate from a human donor in good health. Some clones in this sample may be carry-over from other donors' samples.

V gene TRBV29-1 combines with J gene TRBJ2-7; absent DNA, TCRdb's TRBD2 call cannot be checked. Per germline, CDR1 SQVTM and CDR2 ANQGSEA. The CDR3 runs to 13 residues. CDR3 residues: CSVSSGLRYEQYF.

The chain links TRBV20-1 to TRBJ2-7; the TCRdb call, TRBD1, lacks DNA for checking. This CDR3 has 13 residues. Germline CDR1 reads DFQATT; CDR2 reads SNEGSKA (reference sequence). The CDR3 sequence: CSGITGAAYEQYF.

The chain joins TRBV6-2 or TRBV6-3 to TRBJ1-1; TCRdb names TRBD1, which stays unverified in the absence of DNA. Germline V CDR1 and CDR2: MNHEY, SVGEGT. This CDR3 is 17 amino acids long. CDR3 region: CASSPLDRGWMNTEAFF.

V is TRBV27 and J is TRBJ2-3. The V gene's germline CDR1 is MNHEY and CDR2 SMNVEV (reference sequence). The CDR3 runs to 13 residues. CDR3 sequence: CASKTRIRDTQYF.

The rearrangement links TRBV7-9 to TRBJ2-5; absent DNA, TCRdb's TRBD2 call cannot be checked. CDR1 SEHNR and CDR2 FQNEAQ come from the germline V gene (reference sequence). This CDR3 spans 15 amino acids. The CDR3 spells CASSSPGTIQETQYF.

This chain joins TRBV4-3 and TRBJ2-7. This CDR3 contains 13 residues. The germline V gene has CDR1 LGHNA and CDR2 YSLEER. The CDR3 sequence is CASSQDGSYEQYF.

The J gene is TRBJ1-3, the V gene TRBV29-1; TCRdb outputs TRBD1, but without DNA this stays unchecked. The germline V gene has CDR1 SQVTM and CDR2 ANQGSEA. The CDR3 length is 13 residues. The CDR3 is CRARTRFGNTIYF.

V and J are TRBV19 and TRBJ1-2. CDR1 and CDR2 (germline): LNHDA, SQIVND (reference sequence). CDR3 length: 15 residues. CDR3 loop: CASSPNQDLGDGYTF.

CDR3: CASSTHQTDGSYYGYTF. This chain uses TRBV5-1 with TRBJ1-2; TCRdb lists TRBD1, though no DNA is available to test this call. CDR1 and CDR2 (germline): SGHRS, YFSETQ. This CDR3 has 17 residues. Based on the CDR3 plus reference TRBV5-1 and TRBJ1-2, the full variable domain is KAGVTQTPRYLIKTRGQQVTLSCSPISGHRSVSWYQQTPGQGLQFLFEYFSETQRNKGNFPGRFSGRQFSNSRSEMNVSTLELGDSALYLCASSTHQTDGSYYGYTFGSGTRLTVV.

V and J are TRBV7-9 and TRBJ2-5. The CDR3 is 12 residues long. The germline V gene encodes CDR1 SEHNR and CDR2 FQNEAQ (reference sequence). The CDR3 reads CASSLTWETQYF.

The genes are TRBV9 and TRBJ2-7. The CDR3 spans 14 residues. CDR1 and CDR2 (germline): SGDLS, YYNGEE. The CDR3 loop is CASSVALAPYEQYF.

V usage is TRBV7-2 and J usage is TRBJ2-3. Germline CDR1 reads SGHTA; CDR2 reads FQGNSA. There are 12 residues in the CDR3. CDR3: CASSMSTDTQYF. The variable domain in full, completed from reference TRBV7-2 and TRBJ2-3, reads GAGVSQSPSNKVTEKGKDVELRCDPISGHTALYWYRQSLGQGLEFLIYFQGNSAPDKSGLPSDRFSAERTGGSVSTLTIQRTQQEDSAVYLCASSMSTDTQYFGPGTRLTVL.

The chain recombines TRBV7-6 with TRBJ2-5; the TRBD1 assignment by TCRdb is unverifiable without DNA. Germline lookup yields CDR1 SGHVS and CDR2 FNYEAQ. The CDR3 is 13 amino acids. CDR3 sequence reads: CASSFEGRETQYF.

The chain has TRBV7-3 and TRBJ2-3. This CDR3 contains 14 residues. CDR1 is SGHTA, CDR2 FQGTGA, per germline. The CDR3 sequence: CASSLTGSVDTQYF.

The chain recombines TRBV29-1 with TRBJ1-1; TCRdb indicates TRBD1, and absent DNA this call remains unverified. CDR1 is SQVTM, CDR2 ANQGSEA, per germline. The CDR3 has 15 residues. The CDR3 loop is CSVQKGQGMVAEAFF.

The CDR3 spells CASSGILAAYDQYF. V and J are TRBV7-7 and TRBJ2-7; as DNA is missing, the TRBD2 call by TCRdb cannot be tested. This CDR3 spans 14 amino acids. CDR1 is SSHAT, CDR2 FNYEAQ, per germline (reference sequence).

The CDR3 spells CATRGLDTGELFF. This chain joins TRBV5-4 and TRBJ2-2; TCRdb outputs TRBD2, but without DNA this stays unchecked. This CDR3 is 13 amino acids long. CDR1 is SGHNT and CDR2 is YYREEE in the germline V gene (reference sequence).

The chain employs TRBV6-2 or TRBV6-3 and TRBJ1-3; TCRdb's D gene call, TRBD1, goes unchecked for lack of DNA. This CDR3 region has 14 residues. Germline loops: CDR1 MNHEY, CDR2 SVGEGT. The CDR3 reads CASSYGTRGNTIYF.

V gene TRBV9 combines with J gene TRBJ2-7; TCRdb's assignment of TRBD1 cannot be checked, as there is no DNA. Germline V gene data show CDR1 as SGDLS and CDR2 as YYNGEE. This CDR3 is built from 13 residues. This CDR3 reads CASSVTGVDEQYF.

The genes are TRBV7-6 and TRBJ2-2. The germline V gene has CDR1 SGHVS and CDR2 FNYEAQ. The CDR3 is 14 amino acids. The CDR3: CASSLAYNTGELFF.

CDR3 protein: CASSLTWTPFRADTQYF. The V call is TRBV12-3 or TRBV12-4, the J call TRBJ2-3; TCRdb reports TRBD1, a call that lacks DNA to check it against. CDR3 size: 17 residues.

V is TRBV7-6 and J is TRBJ2-7; TCRdb's D call of TRBD1 is untestable without DNA. CDR1 and CDR2 (germline): SGHVS, FNYEAQ. This CDR3 contains 15 residues. CDR3 in amino acids: CASSPGTASSYEQYF. Looking up the rest from reference TRBV7-6 and TRBJ2-7 gives the full variable domain: GAGVSQSPRYKVTKRGQDVALRCDPISGHVSLYWYRQALGQGPEFLTYFNYEAQQDKSGLPNDRFSAERPEGSISTLTIQRTEQRDSAMYRCASSPGTASSYEQYFGPGTRLTVT.

This rearrangement joins TRBV6-2 or TRBV6-3 to TRBJ2-7. CDR3 length: 15 residues. Germline V gene data show CDR1 as MNHEY and CDR2 as SVGEGT. CDR3 loop: CASSYGEDSSYEQYF.

The gene calls are TRBV29-1 and TRBJ2-1; no DNA is available, so the TRBD2 call from TCRdb remains unchecked. The germline V gene encodes CDR1 SQVTM and CDR2 ANQGSEA. This CDR3 is built from 15 residues. The CDR3: CSVPWWRATYNEQFF.

This sequence joins TRBV20-1 and TRBJ2-1; TCRdb's assignment of TRBD1 cannot be checked, as there is no DNA. The CDR3 loop spans 17 amino acids. Germline CDR1 DFQATT, CDR2 SNEGSKA (reference sequence). The CDR3 protein is CSATPPLLRGVYNEQFF.

The chain uses TRBV14 and TRBJ2-7; TCRdb indicates TRBD1, and absent DNA this call remains unverified. This CDR3 has 16 residues. Germline CDR1 and CDR2: SGHDN and FVKESK. The CDR3 region is CASSQVFGTGVYEQYF.

V usage is TRBV7-2 and J usage is TRBJ2-3; absent DNA, TCRdb's TRBD2 call cannot be checked. Germline CDR1 SGHTA, CDR2 FQGNSA. The CDR3 loop spans 16 amino acids. The CDR3 sequence: CASSILAGETTDTQYF. Filled out from reference TRBV7-2 and TRBJ2-3, the complete variable domain reads GAGVSQSPSNKVTEKGKDVELRCDPISGHTALYWYRQSLGQGLEFLIYFQGNSAPDKSGLPSDRFSAERTGGSVSTLTIQRTQQEDSAVYLCASSILAGETTDTQYFGPGTRLTVL.

V usage is TRBV7-2 and J usage is TRBJ1-2; TCRdb calls TRBD1, which cannot be checked without DNA. The CDR3 is made up of 14 amino acids. Germline-derived CDR1 and CDR2 are SGHTA and FQGNSA. The CDR3 loop is CASSSHRVLDGYTF.

The V call is TRBV18, the J call TRBJ2-1; TCRdb selects TRBD1, and the lack of DNA leaves this call unchecked. Germline CDR1 and CDR2: KGHSH and LQKENI. This CDR3 region has 13 residues. CDR3 sequence reads: CASSPDSSNEQFF. The full variable domain, with the rest looked up from reference TRBV18 and TRBJ2-1, is NAGVMQNPRHLVRRRGQEARLRCSPMKGHSHVYWYRQLPEEGLKFMVYLQKENIIDESGMPKERFSAEFPKEGPSILRIQQVVRGDSAAYFCASSPDSSNEQFFGPGTRLTVL.